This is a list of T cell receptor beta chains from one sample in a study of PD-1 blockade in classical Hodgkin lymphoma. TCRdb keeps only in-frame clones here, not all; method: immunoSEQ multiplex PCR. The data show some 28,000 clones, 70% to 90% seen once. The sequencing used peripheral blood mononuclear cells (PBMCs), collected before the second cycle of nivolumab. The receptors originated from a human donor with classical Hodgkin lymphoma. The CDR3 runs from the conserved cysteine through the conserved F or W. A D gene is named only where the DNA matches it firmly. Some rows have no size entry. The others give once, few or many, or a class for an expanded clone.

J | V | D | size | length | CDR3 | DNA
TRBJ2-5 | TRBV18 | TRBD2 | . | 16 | CASSPGLAGAGETQYF | TGTGCCAGCTCACCAGGACTAGCGGGAGCTGGGGAGACCCAGTACTTC
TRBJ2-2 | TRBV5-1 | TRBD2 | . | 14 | CASSEGLATGELFF | TGCGCCAGCAGCGAGGGACTAGCAACCGGGGAGCTGTTTTTT
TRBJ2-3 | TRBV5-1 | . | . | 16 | CASSLVGRGSPDTQYF | TGCGCCAGCAGCTTGGTAGGCAGGGGCTCCCCAGATACGCAGTATTTT
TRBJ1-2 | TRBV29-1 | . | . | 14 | CSVPHQTGNYGYTF | TGCAGCGTACCACACCAGACAGGAAACTATGGCTACACCTTC
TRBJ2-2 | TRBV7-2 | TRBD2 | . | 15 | CASSLGEGRAGELFF | TGTGCCAGCAGCCTAGGGGAGGGTAGGGCCGGGGAGCTGTTTTTT
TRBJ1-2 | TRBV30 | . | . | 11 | CAWSKNDGYTF | TGTGCCTGGAGTAAGAACGATGGCTACACCTTC
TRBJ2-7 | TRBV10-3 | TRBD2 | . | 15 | CAISEPGLAAYEQYF | TGTGCCATCAGTGAACCGGGACTAGCGGCCTACGAGCAGTACTTC
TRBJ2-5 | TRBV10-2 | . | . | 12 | CASSESGGTQYF | TGCGCCAGCAGTGAGTCCGGCGGGACCCAGTACTTC
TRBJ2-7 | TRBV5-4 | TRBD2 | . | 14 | CASSPGTSNYEQYF | TGTGCCAGCAGCCCGGGGACTAGTAACTACGAGCAGTACTTC
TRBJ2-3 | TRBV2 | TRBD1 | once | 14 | CASRRTGGADTQYF | TGTGCCAGCAGAAGGACAGGGGGCGCAGATACGCAGTATTTT
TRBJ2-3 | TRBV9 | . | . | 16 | CASSVASDRVADTQYF | TGTGCCAGCAGCGTAGCTTCGGATAGGGTAGCAGATACGCAGTATTTT
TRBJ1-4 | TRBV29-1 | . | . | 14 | CSVGWGRWNEKLFF | TGCAGCGTTGGGTGGGGCAGGTGGAATGAAAAACTGTTTTTT
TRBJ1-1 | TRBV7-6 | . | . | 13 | CASSRGRGTEAFF | TGTGCCAGCAGCCGCGGACGGGGAACTGAAGCTTTCTTT
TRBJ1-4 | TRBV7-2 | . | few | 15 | CASSSSQGDNEKLFF | TGTGCCAGCAGCTCCTCGCAGGGCGATAATGAAAAACTGTTTTTT
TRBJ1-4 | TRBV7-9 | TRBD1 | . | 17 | CASSLSYRTGEKEKLFF | TGTGCCAGCAGCTTATCCTACCGGACAGGGGAAAAAGAAAAACTGTTTTTT
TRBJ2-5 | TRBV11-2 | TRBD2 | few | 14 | CASSHSGSTTTQYF | TGTGCCAGCAGCCATAGCGGGAGCACCACGACCCAGTACTTC
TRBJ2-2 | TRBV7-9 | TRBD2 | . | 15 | CASSDRPGGTGELFF | TGTGCCAGCAGCGACCGACCGGGGGGCACCGGGGAGCTGTTTTTT
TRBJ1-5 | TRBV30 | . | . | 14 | CAWAGGQRNQPQHF | TGTGCCTGGGCGGGTGGACAACGCAATCAGCCCCAGCATTTT
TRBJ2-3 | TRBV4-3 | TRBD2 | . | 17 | CASSHVRAGVTGDTQYF | TGCGCCAGCAGCCATGTCCGCGCGGGAGTTACTGGGGATACGCAGTATTTT
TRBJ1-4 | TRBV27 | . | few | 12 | CASRTGRGKLFF | TGTGCCAGCAGAACGGGAAGAGGAAAACTGTTTTTT
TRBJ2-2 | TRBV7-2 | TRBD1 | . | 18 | CASSFRPTGSYNTGELFF | TGTGCCAGCAGCTTCAGACCGACAGGGTCTTATAACACCGGGGAGCTGTTTTTT
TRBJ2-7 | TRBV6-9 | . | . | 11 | CASSYSGMQYF | TGTGCCAGCAGTTACTCTGGTATGCAGTACTTC
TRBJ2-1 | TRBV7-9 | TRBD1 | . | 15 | CASSLGTGGGDEQFF | TGTGCCAGCAGCTTGGGGACAGGGGGTGGCGATGAGCAGTTCTTC
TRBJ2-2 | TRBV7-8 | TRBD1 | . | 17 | CASSNPRQGSGTGELFF | TGTGCCAGCAGCAACCCGCGACAGGGGAGCGGCACCGGGGAGCTGTTTTTT
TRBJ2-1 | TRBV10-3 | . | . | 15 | CAISESRDLYNEQFF | TGTGCCATCAGTGAGTCTCGGGACTTGTACAATGAGCAGTTCTTC
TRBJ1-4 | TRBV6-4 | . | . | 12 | CASRGPNEKLFF | TGTGCCAGCAGGGGGCCTAATGAAAAACTGTTTTTT
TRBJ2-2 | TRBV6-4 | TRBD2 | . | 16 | CASWTSGPTNTGELFF | TGTGCCAGCTGGACTAGCGGTCCTACGAACACCGGGGAGCTGTTTTTT
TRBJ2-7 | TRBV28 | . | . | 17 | CASSISRWGSSSYEQYF | TGTGCCAGCAGTATCTCAAGGTGGGGTTCTAGCTCCTACGAGCAGTACTTC
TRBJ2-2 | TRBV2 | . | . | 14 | CASSEHENTGELFF | TGTGCCAGCAGTGAACACGAGAACACCGGGGAGCTGTTTTTT
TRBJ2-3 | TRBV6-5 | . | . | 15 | CASSYSSKGSDTQYF | TGTGCCAGCAGTTACTCGAGTAAGGGGTCGGATACGCAGTATTTT
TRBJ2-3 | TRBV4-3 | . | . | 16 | CASSQALMGSVGTQYF | TGCGCCAGCAGTCAAGCGTTGATGGGATCGGTGGGTACGCAGTATTTT
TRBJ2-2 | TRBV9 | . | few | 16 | CASSVDGTIGTGELFF | TGTGCCAGCAGCGTAGATGGGACAATTGGCACCGGGGAGCTGTTTTTT
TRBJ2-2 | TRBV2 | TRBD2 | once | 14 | CASSDPGRGGELFF | TGTGCCAGCAGTGACCCAGGGAGGGGCGGGGAGCTGTTTTTT
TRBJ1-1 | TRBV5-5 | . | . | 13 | CASSLSSRVGAFF | TGTGCCAGCAGCTTGTCCTCGAGGGTAGGAGCTTTCTTT
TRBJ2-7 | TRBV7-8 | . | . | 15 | CASSLRGIGDYEQYF | TGTGCCAGCAGCTTGAGAGGGATTGGAGATTACGAGCAGTACTTC
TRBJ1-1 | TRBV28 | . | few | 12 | CATQRGGAEAFF | TGTGCCACCCAGCGGGGAGGCGCTGAAGCTTTCTTT
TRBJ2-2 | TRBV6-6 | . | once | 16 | CASSLTGGRNTGELFF | TGTGCCAGCAGCCTAACCGGGGGCCGAAACACCGGGGAGCTGTTTTTT
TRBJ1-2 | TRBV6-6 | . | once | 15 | CASSSVQGQLYGYTF | TGTGCCAGCAGTTCCGTTCAAGGGCAGCTCTATGGCTACACCTTC
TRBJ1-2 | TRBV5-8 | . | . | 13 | CASSLDRNYGYTF | TGTGCCAGCAGCTTGGACAGGAACTATGGCTACACCTTC
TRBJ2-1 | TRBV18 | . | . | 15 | CASSPSRAYYNEQFF | TGTGCCAGCTCACCGTCCAGGGCCTACTACAATGAGCAGTTCTTC
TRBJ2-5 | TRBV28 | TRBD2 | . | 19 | CASSRPERWAGRGGETQYF | TGTGCCAGCAGTCGCCCCGAACGGTGGGCAGGGAGGGGAGGAGAGACCCAGTACTTC
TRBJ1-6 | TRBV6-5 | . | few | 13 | CASRRSVNSPLHF | TGTGCCAGCAGACGGTCGGTTAATTCACCCCTCCACTTT
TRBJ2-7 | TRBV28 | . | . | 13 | CASSRTFSYEQYF | TGTGCCAGCAGTCGGACCTTCTCCTACGAGCAGTACTTC
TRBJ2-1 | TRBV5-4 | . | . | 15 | CASSQDVGTYNEQFF | TGTGCCAGCAGCCAAGATGTGGGGACCTACAATGAGCAGTTCTTC
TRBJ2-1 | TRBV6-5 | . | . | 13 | CASSYSKHNEQFF | TGTGCCAGCAGTTACTCGAAACACAATGAGCAGTTCTTC
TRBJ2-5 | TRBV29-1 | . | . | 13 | CSVGRGARETQYF | TGCAGCGTCGGAAGGGGGGCAAGAGAGACCCAGTACTTC
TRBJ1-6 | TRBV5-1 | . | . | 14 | CASSPGTKNSPLHF | TGCGCCAGCAGCCCCGGGACAAAGAATTCACCCCTCCACTTT
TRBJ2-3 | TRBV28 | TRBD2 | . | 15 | CASSRLAGVSDTQYF | TGTGCCAGCAGTCGACTAGCGGGAGTTTCAGATACGCAGTATTTT
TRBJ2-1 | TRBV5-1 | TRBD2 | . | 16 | CASDPGGTRVYNEQFF | TGCGCCAGCGACCCGGGTGGGACTAGGGTCTACAATGAGCAGTTCTTC
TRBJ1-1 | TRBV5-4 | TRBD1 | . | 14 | CASSLGQANTEAFF | TGTGCCAGCAGCCTGGGACAGGCCAACACTGAAGCTTTCTTT
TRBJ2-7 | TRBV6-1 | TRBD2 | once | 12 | CASSGTSYEQYF | TGTGCCAGCAGTGGGACTAGCTACGAGCAGTACTTC
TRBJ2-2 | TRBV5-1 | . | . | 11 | CASSLRGELFF | TGCGCCAGCAGCTTACGGGGGGAGCTGTTTTTT
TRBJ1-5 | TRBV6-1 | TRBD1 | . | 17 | CASSAPGQKFSNQPQHF | TGTGCCAGCAGTGCACCGGGACAGAAGTTTAGCAATCAGCCCCAGCATTTT
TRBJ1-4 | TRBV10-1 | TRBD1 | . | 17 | CASRDSGQRATNEKLFF | TGCGCCAGCAGAGACTCGGGACAGCGAGCAACTAATGAAAAACTGTTTTTT
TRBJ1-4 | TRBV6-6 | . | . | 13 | CASSFRDNEKLFF | TGTGCCAGCAGCTTCCGGGACAATGAAAAACTGTTTTTT
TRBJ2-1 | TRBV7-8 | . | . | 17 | CASSKGSSDVSYNEQFF | TGTGCCAGCAGCAAAGGGTCTTCTGATGTCTCCTACAATGAGCAGTTCTTC
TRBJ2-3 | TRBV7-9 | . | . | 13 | CASSLDSADTQYF | TGTGCCAGCAGCTTAGACTCGGCAGATACGCAGTATTTT
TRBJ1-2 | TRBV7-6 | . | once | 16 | CASSLVGGRSHYGYTF | TGTGCCAGCAGCTTAGTCGGGGGGAGGTCTCACTATGGCTACACCTTC